This is a list of T cell receptor beta chains from one sample in a study of regulatory T cells in long-lasting Graves disease. TCRdb recomputed calls from the multiplex PCR reads with MiXCR, one row per CDR3 protein. The profile shows roughly 500,000 distinct CDR3 sequences, approximately 14% of them singletons. These data also featured in a second study, about T cells in Graves' hyperthyroidism and ophthalmopathy.

The material sequenced was peripheral blood mononuclear cells (PBMCs), taken at new diagnosis, from a patient treated with antithyroid drugs. The source of these receptors is a woman aged 50 to 60 with Graves disease. Each CDR3 is given with its conserved first and last residue. Each record gives: CDR3 length, D gene, J gene, V gene, clone size, CDR3 protein, CDR3 DNA. A D gene is named only where the DNA matches it firmly. Part of the rows lack a size; the others show once, few, many or a class for expanded clones.

13	TRBD2	TRBJ2-5	TRBV29-1	few	CSVMGGGQETQYF	TGCAGCGTTATGGGGGGGGGGCAAGAGACCCAGTACTTC
16	-	TRBJ1-5	TRBV7-2	few	CASSLVPGALTQPQHF	TGTGCCAGCAGCTTAGTTCCAGGGGCCCTGACTCAGCCCCAGCATTTT
17	TRBD2	TRBJ2-2	TRBV10-2	-	CATLTSGRGRRGGELFF	TGCGCCACCCTGACTAGCGGGAGGGGCCGACGTGGCGGGGAGCTGTTTTTT
14	-	TRBJ2-5	TRBV29-1	many	CSVDAGPPVGTQYF	TGCAGCGTTGATGCCGGGCCCCCCGTAGGGACCCAGTACTTC
14	TRBD2	TRBJ2-5	TRBV7-9	many	CASSLLGREETQYF	TGTGCCAGCAGCCTCCTTGGGAGGGAAGAGACCCAGTACTTC
16	TRBD1	TRBJ1-6	TRBV28	many	CASLTEGQGYGSPLHF	TGTGCCAGCCTCACTGAGGGACAGGGGTATGGTTCACCCCTCCACTTT
14	TRBD2	TRBJ2-1	TRBV7-3	many	CASSLTAGGNEQFF	TGTGCCAGCAGCTTAACAGCGGGAGGGAATGAGCAGTTCTTC
12	-	TRBJ1-1	TRBV15	-	CATSRVEGITFF	TGTGCCACCAGCAGAGTAGAGGGTATCACTTTCTTT
18	TRBD2	TRBJ2-3	TRBV7-8	many	CASSLDGTSVPGTDTQYF	TGTGCCAGCAGCTTAGATGGGACTAGCGTGCCGGGCACAGATACGCAGTATTTT
14	TRBD2	TRBJ2-1	TRBV30	many	CAWSVYASGDEQFF	TGTGCCTGGAGTGTATATGCTAGCGGGGATGAGCAGTTCTTC
15	-	TRBJ2-2	TRBV11-2	few	CASSPVGVNTGELFF	TGTGCCAGCAGCCCAGTGGGGGTGAACACCGGGGAGCTGTTTTTT
14	-	TRBJ2-3	TRBV18	many	CASSPPVYTDTQYF	TGTGCCAGCTCACCACCAGTATACACAGATACGCAGTATTTT
16	TRBD2	TRBJ2-3	TRBV7-8	-	CASSLSRTRRTDTQYF	TGTGCCAGCAGCTTAAGTAGGACTAGACGCACAGATACGCAGTATTTT
13	TRBD1	TRBJ1-2	TRBV28	many	CASSSGQGYGYTF	TGTGCCAGCAGTTCGGGACAGGGCTATGGCTACACCTTC
13	TRBD1	TRBJ2-6	TRBV7-9	few	CASSTGTGNVLTF	TGTGCCAGCAGTACCGGGACAGGGAACGTCCTGACTTTC
14	TRBD1	TRBJ1-2	TRBV9	many	CASSGQGQGGGYTF	TGTGCCAGCAGCGGTCAGGGACAGGGAGGCGGCTACACCTTC
15	-	TRBJ1-2	TRBV27	-	CASSLSIQGVNGYTF	TGTGCCAGCAGTTTATCGATTCAGGGAGTGAATGGCTACACCTTC
14	TRBD1	TRBJ2-7	TRBV30	many	CACSAGGKTYEQYF	TGTGCCTGCTCGGCAGGGGGCAAAACCTACGAGCAGTACTTC
16	TRBD2	TRBJ2-1	TRBV9	few	CASSGWTSGSPDEQFF	TGTGCCAGCAGCGGTTGGACTAGCGGGAGTCCGGATGAGCAGTTCTTC
16	-	TRBJ2-7	TRBV28	many	CASSTLGGDRSYEQYF	TGTGCCAGCAGCACCCTGGGGGGTGACAGATCCTACGAGCAGTACTTC
16	TRBD2	TRBJ2-5	TRBV20-1	many	CSAPSRRGRSVETQYF	TGCAGTGCTCCCTCCAGGCGCGGGAGGTCTGTGGAGACCCAGTACTTC
16	TRBD1	TRBJ2-3	TRBV28	many	CASSLATQGAEDTQYF	TGTGCCAGCAGTTTGGCAACTCAGGGGGCGGAAGATACGCAGTATTTT